The 3 T cell receptor beta chains below come from one sample, sequenced in a study of blood T cell repertoires in COVID-19. Measured with immunoSEQ multiplex PCR; TCRdb has only the in-frame clones, and not every one. The data hold about 310,000 clones, with about 85% observed a single time. Material for sequencing was peripheral blood. The source of these receptors is a man aged 18 to 30 with active or convalescent COVID-19.

The rearrangement links TRBV5-6 to TRBJ1-6; D is possibly TRBD1 (5 bases). Germline CDR1 SGHDT, CDR2 YYEEEE. This CDR3 contains 15 residues. V was cut by 0 bases and J by 6 bases, with 10 bases left in between. CDR3 coding DNA: TGTGCCAGCAGCTTGGTTGGAGGGACTAATTCACCCCTCCACTTT. Translating gives CASSLVGGTNSPLHF.

V gene TRBV2 combines with J gene TRBJ2-3; a possible D gene is TRBD1 (7 bases). The CDR3 totals 15 residues. Germline loops: CDR1 SNHLY, CDR2 FYNNEI. V lost 4 bases and J 0 bases, leaving 11 bases between the germline ends. The CDR3 sequence is CASSGRGASTDTQYF. Here the CDR3 DNA reads TGTGCCAGCAGTGGCAGGGGGGCTAGCACAGATACGCAGTATTTT.

The CDR3: CSVPTGTHITLGTDTQYF. In nucleotides, the CDR3 is TGCAGCGTTCCGACCGGGACTCACATCACCTTAGGCACAGATACGCAGTATTTT. The chain combines TRBV29-1 with TRBJ2-3, with TRBD2 as a possible D gene (6 bases). Trimming took off 5 bases at V and 1 base at J, with 25 bases between the two ends. Germline CDR1 is SQVTM and CDR2 is ANQGSEA. The CDR3 loop spans 18 amino acids.